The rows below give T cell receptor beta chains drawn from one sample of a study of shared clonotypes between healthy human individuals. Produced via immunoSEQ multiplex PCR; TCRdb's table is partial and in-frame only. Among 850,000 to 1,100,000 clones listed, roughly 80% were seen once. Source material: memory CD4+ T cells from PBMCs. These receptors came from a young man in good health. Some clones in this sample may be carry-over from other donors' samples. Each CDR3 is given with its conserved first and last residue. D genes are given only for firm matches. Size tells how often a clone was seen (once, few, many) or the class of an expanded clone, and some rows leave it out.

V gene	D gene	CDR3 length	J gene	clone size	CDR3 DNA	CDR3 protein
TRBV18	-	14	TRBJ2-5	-	TGTGCCAGCTCACCCTCCCCACGAGGGGAGACCCAGTACTTC	CASSPSPRGETQYF
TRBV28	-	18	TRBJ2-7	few	TGTGCCAGCACCCTAGGCCCCCTTGGACGGGCGATATCCTACGAGCAGTACTTC	CASTLGPLGRAISYEQYF
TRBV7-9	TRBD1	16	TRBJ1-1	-	TGTGCCAGCAGGGAAGGACAGGGCTTCATGAACACTGAAGCTTTCTTT	CASREGQGFMNTEAFF
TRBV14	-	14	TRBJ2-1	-	TGTGCCAGCAGCCAGATGTCCCCCTACAATGAGCAGTTCTTC	CASSQMSPYNEQFF
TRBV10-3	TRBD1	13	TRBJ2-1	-	TGTGCCATCAGGGGGACAGGGGTTCCTGAGCAGTTCTTC	CAIRGTGVPEQFF
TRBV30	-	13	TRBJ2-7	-	TGTGCCTGGAGTGCCCAGAGGGCCAACGAGCAGTACTTC	CAWSAQRANEQYF
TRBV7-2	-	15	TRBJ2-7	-	TGTGCCAGCAGCTTAGCGTGGGGGCACAACTACGAGCAGTACTTC	CASSLAWGHNYEQYF
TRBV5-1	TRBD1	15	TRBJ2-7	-	TGCGCCAGCAAACCCGGGACAGGGGGCTACCACGAGCAGTACTTC	CASKPGTGGYHEQYF
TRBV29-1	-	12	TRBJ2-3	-	TGCAGCGTTATTGATCACACAGATACGCAGTATTTT	CSVIDHTDTQYF
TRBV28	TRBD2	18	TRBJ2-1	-	TGTGCCAGCAGCCAACCGCGGGTTCGGGAGGGGAGAGACAATGAGCAGTTCTTC	CASSQPRVREGRDNEQFF
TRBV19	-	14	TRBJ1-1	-	TGTGCCAGTAGTAGGGGACAACCGAACACTGAAGCTTTCTTT	CASSRGQPNTEAFF
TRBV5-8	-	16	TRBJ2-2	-	TGTGCCAGCAGCTTGGACGCTAGGAGGAGCACCGGGGAGCTGTTTTTT	CASSLDARRSTGELFF
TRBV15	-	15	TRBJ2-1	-	TGTGCCACCAGCAGAGACGGGAGTGGTCGAGCTGAGCAGTTCTTC	CATSRDGSGRAEQFF
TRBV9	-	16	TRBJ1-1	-	TGTGCCAGCAGCGTTGGAGCCTTTTTGATGAACACTGAAGCTTTCTTT	CASSVGAFLMNTEAFF
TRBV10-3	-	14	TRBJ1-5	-	TGTGCCATCAGTGAGGACAGCACACGGCAGCCCCAGCATTTT	CAISEDSTRQPQHF
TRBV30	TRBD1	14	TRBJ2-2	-	TGTGCCTGGGCCAGGGGGTTTGGCACCGGGGAGCTGTTTTTT	CAWARGFGTGELFF
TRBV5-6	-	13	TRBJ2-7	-	TGTGCCAGCAGCTTCGGTCCAGGGGGGGAGCAGTACTTC	CASSFGPGGEQYF
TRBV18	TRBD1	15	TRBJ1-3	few	TGTGCCAGCTCACCCCAGGACAGGGCTGGAAACACCATATATTTT	CASSPQDRAGNTIYF
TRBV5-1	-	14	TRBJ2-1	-	TGCGCCAGCAGCCCGGAAACTAGCTACAATGAGCAGTTCTTC	CASSPETSYNEQFF
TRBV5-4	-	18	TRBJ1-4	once	TGTGCCAGCAGCTTGGGTCCGGCGGAGATGGTTGGGGGTGAAAAACTGTTTTTT	CASSLGPAEMVGGEKLFF
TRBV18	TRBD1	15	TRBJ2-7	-	TGTGCCAGCTCACCAGGGACAGGGCATAGAGGCGAGCAGTACTTC	CASSPGTGHRGEQYF
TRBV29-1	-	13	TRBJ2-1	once	TGCAGCGTTGAAGAAATAGTGGGGAATGAGCAGTTCTTC	CSVEEIVGNEQFF
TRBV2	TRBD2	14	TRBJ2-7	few	TGTGCCAGCAGCATCACTAGCGGGATCTACGAGCAGTACTTC	CASSITSGIYEQYF
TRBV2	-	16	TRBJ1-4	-	TGTGCCAGCAGAGACGACAGCCTGGGGACTAATGAAAAACTGTTTTTT	CASRDDSLGTNEKLFF
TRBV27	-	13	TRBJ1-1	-	TGTGCCAGCAGGCCCCGGGCGGGGGCTGAAGCTTTCTTT	CASRPRAGAEAFF
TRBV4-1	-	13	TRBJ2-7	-	TGCGCCAGCAGCCAAGTAGGGGACTACGAGCAGTACTTC	CASSQVGDYEQYF
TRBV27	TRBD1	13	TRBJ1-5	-	TGTGCCCGGGACAGGGCACCGAGAAGACCCCAGCATTTT	CARDRAPRRPQHF
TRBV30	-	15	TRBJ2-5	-	TGTGCCTGGACCACACAGGGCCTCTGGGGAGAGACCCAGTACTTC	CAWTTQGLWGETQYF
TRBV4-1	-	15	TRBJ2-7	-	TGCGCCAGCAGCCAAGACGAACAGGGTGTGTGGGAGCAGTACTTC	CASSQDEQGVWEQYF
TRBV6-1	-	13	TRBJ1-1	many	TGTGCCAGCAAAGGGGAGCTCTACACTGAAGCTTTCTTT	CASKGELYTEAFF
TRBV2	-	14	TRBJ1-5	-	TGTGCCAGCAGTGCCGAAGTTAGCAATCAGCCCCAGCATTTT	CASSAEVSNQPQHF
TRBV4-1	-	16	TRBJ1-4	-	TGCGCCAGCAGCCAAGCCACGACAGCAACTAATGAAAAACTGTTTTTT	CASSQATTATNEKLFF
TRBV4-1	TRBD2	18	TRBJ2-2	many	TGCGCCAGCAGCCAAGGGGGACTAGCGGGAGTTGGAACCGGGGAGCTGTTTTTT	CASSQGGLAGVGTGELFF
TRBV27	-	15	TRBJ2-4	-	TGTGCCAGCAGTACAACGAAGGCGGCCAAAAACATTCAGTACTTC	CASSTTKAAKNIQYF